This is a list of T cell receptor beta chains from one sample in a study of read filtering for tumor transcriptome and immune sequencing. One entry per CDR3 protein, called by TCRdb with MiXCR from the reads. The table has 40,000 or so distinct CDR3 sequences, about 13% seen once. Sequences were obtained from a population of CD138-negative cells sorted from bone marrow. The origin of the receptors is a donor at least 40 years old with multiple myeloma. Both conserved end residues are part of each CDR3. The D gene is left open where the match is weak. A row's size may be missing; if present it is once, few, many or a size class.

j_call v_call d_call clone_size cdr3_length cdr3_nt cdr3_aa
TRBJ2-4 TRBV5-1 - many 13 TGCGCCAGCAGCACGACTAGTACGAACATTCAGTACTTC CASSTTSTNIQYF
TRBJ2-5 TRBV9 - many 14 TGTGCCAGCAGTGATCCTGATCGGGGGGAGACCCAGTACTTC CASSDPDRGETQYF
TRBJ2-1 TRBV11-2 - many 13 TGTGCCAGCAGCTTACGAGGGATCAATGAGCAGTTCTTC CASSLRGINEQFF
TRBJ2-7 TRBV2 - many 14 TGTGCCAGCAGGACCGGGACCGCGTCCTACGAGCAGTACTTC CASRTGTASYEQYF
TRBJ2-7 TRBV9 TRBD2 many 14 TGTGCCAGCAGCGTAGAAGAGGGGAGGGACGAGCAGTACTTC CASSVEEGRDEQYF
TRBJ2-1 TRBV5-5 TRBD2 many 15 TGTGCCAGCAGCTTGTTAGCGGGAGGTTTCCATGAGCAGTTCTTC CASSLLAGGFHEQFF
TRBJ2-1 TRBV7-2 TRBD2 - 15 TGTGCCAGCAGCTTCGGACTAGCGGGAGCACGCGAGCAGTTCTTC CASSFGLAGAREQFF
TRBJ2-1 TRBV7-2 TRBD2 many 16 TGTGCCAGCAGCGCAGACCAAGCGGGAGGGATGAATGAGCAGTTCTTC CASSADQAGGMNEQFF
TRBJ2-1 TRBV5-1 TRBD2 many 16 TGCGCCAGCAGCTTCCTCGGGACTAGGACCTACAATGAGCAGTTCTTC CASSFLGTRTYNEQFF
TRBJ1-1 TRBV7-9 - - 14 TGTGCCAGCAGCCCCGGGGGCCAAAACACTGAAGCTTTCTTT CASSPGGQNTEAFF
TRBJ2-3 TRBV20-1 TRBD2 many 14 TGCAGTGAGAGAGGACTAGCGGGAGGAGATACGCAGTATTTT CSERGLAGGDTQYF
TRBJ1-2 TRBV29-1 TRBD1 few 12 TGCAGCTCAGGGACAGGGGGCACTGGCTACACCTTC CSSGTGGTGYTF
TRBJ2-2 TRBV3-1 TRBD2 few 15 TGTGCCAGCAGTCGACTAGCGGGAGACACCGGGGAGCTGTTTTTT CASSRLAGDTGELFF
TRBJ1-1 TRBV25-1 - - 17 TGTGCCAGCAGTGAATATGGTGGGCAGCCACTGAACACTGAAGCTTTCTTT CASSEYGGQPLNTEAFF
TRBJ1-1 TRBV20-1 - many 13 TGCAGGGGGTTTGGGGCGGCGAACACTGAAGCTTTCTTT CRGFGAANTEAFF
TRBJ2-7 TRBV29-1 - many 11 TGCAGCGTTGAAGCCAGCCGCGAGCAGTACTTC CSVEASREQYF
TRBJ2-1 TRBV6-4 TRBD1 many 13 TGTGCCAGCAGTGGTGGGACAGGGGGCGAGCAGTTCTTC CASSGGTGGEQFF
TRBJ1-1 TRBV5-1 TRBD1 - 13 TGCGCCAGCAGCTCGACAGGGGGCACTGAAGCTTTCTTT CASSSTGGTEAFF
TRBJ2-7 TRBV20-1 TRBD2 few 14 TGCAGTGCTAGAGATCGGGAGGGAGGGTACGAGCAGTACTTC CSARDREGGYEQYF
TRBJ1-1 TRBV5-1 TRBD1 many 17 TGCGCCAGCAGCAGGGGCGGGACAGGGGGTACGAACACTGAAGCTTTCTTT CASSRGGTGGTNTEAFF
TRBJ2-2 TRBV11-1 - many 16 TGTGCCAGCAGCCCCCGGCCAGCGGAGAACACCGGGGAGCTGTTTTTT CASSPRPAENTGELFF
TRBJ1-1 TRBV7-9 - - 16 TGTGCCAGCAGCTTCAACAGGACACTTATGAACACTGGAGCTTTCTTT CASSFNRTLMNTGAFF
TRBJ1-1 TRBV11-2 - many 12 TGTGCCAGCACCGGTCAGCATACTGAAGCTTTCTTT CASTGQHTEAFF
TRBJ1-2 TRBV20-1 - many 14 TGCAGTGCTAGTGAGGGGACCACTAACTATGGCTACACCTTC CSASEGTTNYGYTF
TRBJ2-3 TRBV7-2 TRBD1 many 15 TGTGCCAGCAGCAGCCGACAGGGTGGAACAGATACGCAGTATTTT CASSSRQGGTDTQYF
TRBJ2-1 TRBV7-8 - many 12 TGTGCCAGCAGCTTTATACGGGGTGAGCAGTTCTTC CASSFIRGEQFF
TRBJ1-1 TRBV28 - many 14 TGTGCCAGCAGTCCTGCAGGGAGGGGGACTGAAGCTTTCTTT CASSPAGRGTEAFF
TRBJ2-6 TRBV6-5 - many 18 TGTGCCAGCAGTTACTCGAAGGCCGGCGACTCTGGGGCCAACGTCCTGACTTTC CASSYSKAGDSGANVLTF
TRBJ2-3 TRBV20-1 - many 15 TGCAGTGCTAGAATAGCGGTTACGGGTACAGATACGCAGTATTTT CSARIAVTGTDTQYF
TRBJ2-3 TRBV7-2 - many 14 TGTGCCAGCAGAAGAGGAGGGCCCTCAGATACGCAGTATTTT CASRRGGPSDTQYF
TRBJ2-1 TRBV29-1 - many 10 TGCAGCGTTGCGAGCGATGAGCAGTTCTTC CSVASDEQFF
TRBJ2-2 TRBV28 - many 14 TGTGCCAGCAGGGAGGGGGAGAGCACCGGGGAGCTGTTTTTT CASREGESTGELFF
TRBJ2-3 TRBV20-1 TRBD2 many 15 TGCAGTGCCACCCAGTCAGCGGGGAACACAGATACGCAGTATTTT CSATQSAGNTDTQYF
TRBJ2-5 TRBV12-3/TRBV12-4 - few 15 TGTGCCAGCAGTCGTAGAACCGGGACGGGAGAGACCCAGTACTTC CASSRRTGTGETQYF
TRBJ1-1 TRBV9 TRBD1 few 16 TGTGCCAGCAGCGTAGGAGGGGGCCTGACGAACACTGAAGCTTTCTTT CASSVGGGLTNTEAFF
TRBJ2-3 TRBV12-3/TRBV12-4 TRBD1 - 15 TGTGCCAGCAACCCGGGACAGGGGAGGGCAGATACGCAGTATTTT CASNPGQGRADTQYF
TRBJ2-7 TRBV19 - many 14 TGTGCCAGTACGAGCGTAGACAAGCCCTACGAGCAGTACTTC CASTSVDKPYEQYF
TRBJ2-1 TRBV3-1 TRBD2 many 15 TGTGCCAGCAGCCAAGCGAGGACTAGCGGGGGTGAGCAGTTCTTC CASSQARTSGGEQFF
TRBJ2-3 TRBV12-3/TRBV12-4 TRBD2 - 14 TGTGCCAGCACCCTCTTAGCGGGACGAAATACGCAGTATTTT CASTLLAGRNTQYF
TRBJ2-3 TRBV19 TRBD2 - 15 TGTGCCAGTAGTATCGGCGGGAGGTTCACAGATACGCAGTATTTT CASSIGGRFTDTQYF
TRBJ1-5 TRBV20-1 TRBD1 many 13 TGCAGTGCTCTAAGACAGGGCGGACAGCCCCAGCATTTT CSALRQGGQPQHF
TRBJ1-4 TRBV4-3 TRBD1 - 16 TGCGCCAGCAGCCCCCACCCAGGACAGGGTGGTGAAAAACTGTTTTTT CASSPHPGQGGEKLFF
TRBJ2-7 TRBV5-6 - few 13 TGTGCCAGCAGCTTTGGACGGTACTACGAGCAGTACTTC CASSFGRYYEQYF
TRBJ2-6 TRBV13 TRBD1 many 20 TGTGCCAGCAGCTCGATACTCCGGGGACAGGGGGCCTCGGGGGCCAACGTCCTGACTTTC CASSSILRGQGASGANVLTF
TRBJ2-5 TRBV5-1 - many 14 TGCGCCAGCAGCGTCGGGACACCTCAAGAGACCCAGTACTTC CASSVGTPQETQYF
TRBJ2-3 TRBV24-1 TRBD2 - 17 TGTGCCACCAGCCCTTCACGAGGGACTAGCCTCGAAGATACGCAGTATTTT CATSPSRGTSLEDTQYF
TRBJ1-2 TRBV6-1 - many 13 TGTGCCAGCAGTGAAAGGGGGACCTATGGCTACACCTTC CASSERGTYGYTF
TRBJ2-5 TRBV20-1 - many 13 TGCAGTGCTAAAATGGGTTTCCAAGAGACCCAGTACTTC CSAKMGFQETQYF
TRBJ2-1 TRBV5-5 TRBD1 many 15 TGTGCCAGCAGCCCGGACAGGGCCCGGCGTAATGAGCAGTTCTTC CASSPDRARRNEQFF
TRBJ2-7 TRBV5-1 TRBD2 many 14 TGCGCCAGCAGCCCCAGCGGGAGCGACTACGAGCAGTACTTC CASSPSGSDYEQYF